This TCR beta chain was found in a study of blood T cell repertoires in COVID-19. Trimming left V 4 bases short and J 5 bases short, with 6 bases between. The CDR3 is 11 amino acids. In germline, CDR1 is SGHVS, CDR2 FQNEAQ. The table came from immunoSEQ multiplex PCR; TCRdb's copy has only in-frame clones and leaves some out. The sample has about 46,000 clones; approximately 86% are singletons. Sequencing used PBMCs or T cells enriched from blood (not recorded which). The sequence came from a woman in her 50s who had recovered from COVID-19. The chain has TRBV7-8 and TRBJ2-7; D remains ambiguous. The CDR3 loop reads CASSSNNEQYF. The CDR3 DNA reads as TGTGCCAGCAGCTCCAACAACGAGCAGTACTTC.